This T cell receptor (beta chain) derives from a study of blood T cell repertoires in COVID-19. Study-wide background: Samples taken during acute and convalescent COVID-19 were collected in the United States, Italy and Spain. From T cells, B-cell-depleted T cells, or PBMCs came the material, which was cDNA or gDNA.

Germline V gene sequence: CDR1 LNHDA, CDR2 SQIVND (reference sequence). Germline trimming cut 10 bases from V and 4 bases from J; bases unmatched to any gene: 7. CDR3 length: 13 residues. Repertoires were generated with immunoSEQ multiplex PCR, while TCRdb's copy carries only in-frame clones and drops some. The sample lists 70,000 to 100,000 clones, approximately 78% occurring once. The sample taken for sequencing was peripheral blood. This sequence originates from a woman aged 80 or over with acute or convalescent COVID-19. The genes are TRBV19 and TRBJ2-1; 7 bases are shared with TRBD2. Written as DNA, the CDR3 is TGTGCCACCGTGGGGGGGGTGTACAATGAGCAGTTCTTC. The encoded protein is CATVGGVYNEQFF.